Below are 26 T cell receptor beta chains sequenced from a single sample in a study of post-analysis software for immune sequencing data. TCR beta cDNA libraries included unique molecular identifiers. TCRdb redid the calling of the PCR reads with MiXCR, one entry per CDR3 protein. The table includes roughly 670,000 distinct CDR3 sequences, over 45% detected once. These receptors are not linked to any known antigen. Study-level points and caveats: With TRBV5-6, TRBV5-1 and TRBV20-1 included, about five TRBV segments were more frequent in patients than in controls.

Specimen: blood. The receptors here all came from a girl under 10 years old with multiple sclerosis.

V is TRBV20-1 and J is TRBJ2-7; 7 nucleotides match TRBD1. The end of the DNA fits TRBJ2-1 better, so the J call may be wrong. The CDR3 consists of 12 residues. Germline loops: CDR1 DFQATT, CDR2 SNEGSKA (reference sequence). The DNA for the CDR3 is TGCAGTGCCACCGGGACAGCCTATGAGCAGTTCTTC. The encoded protein is CSATGTAYEQFF.

The chain is built from TRBV14 and TRBJ2-3; D is perhaps TRBD1 (6 bases). Germline CDR1 SGHDN, CDR2 FVKESK. The V and J ends lost 6 bases and 5 bases respectively, with 12 bases between them. The CDR3 covers 13 residues. This CDR3 reads CASRPDRRDTQYF. The CDR3 DNA sequence: TGTGCCAGCAGACCTGACAGGAGAGATACGCAGTATTTT.

CDR3 region: CASSYGVKETQYF. As DNA, the CDR3 is TGTGCCAGCAGTTACGGGGTGAAAGAGACCCAGTACTTC. The chain uses TRBV6-5 and TRBJ2-5, with D unresolved. This CDR3 has 13 residues. Between the trimmed V and J ends, which lost 2 bases and 3 bases, there was a span of 7 bases. Germline V gene sequence: CDR1 MNHEY, CDR2 SVGAGI.

The chain links TRBV6-6 to TRBJ1-2; TRBD1 matches at 7 bases. This CDR3 region has 14 residues. J lost 1 base, V lost 6 bases, and 5 bases had no gene match. Germline V gene data show CDR1 as MNHNY and CDR2 as SVGAGI (reference sequence). CDR3 protein: CASRGTDLNYGYTF. CDR3 nucleotide sequence: TGTGCCAGCAGAGGGACAGATCTTAACTATGGCTACACCTTC.

V usage is TRBV7-9 and J usage is TRBJ2-7; 7 positions agree with TRBD1. Germline CDR1 and CDR2: SEHNR and FQNEAQ (reference sequence). Trimming took 4 bases from V and 0 from J; bases not matched to a gene: 3. CDR3 length: 14 amino acids. Here the CDR3 DNA reads TGTGCCAGCAGCTCGGGACAGCCCTCCTACGAGCAGTACTTC. Amino acid sequence: CASSSGQPSYEQYF. Full variable domain (outside the CDR3, taken from reference TRBV7-9 and TRBJ2-7): DTGVSQNPRHKITKRGQNVTFRCDPISEHNRLYWYRQTLGQGPEFLTYFQNEAQLEKSRLLSDRFSAERPKGSFSTLEIQRTEQGDSAMYLCASSSGQPSYEQYFGPGTRLTVT.

The chain recombines TRBV4-3 with TRBJ2-1; D is ambiguous. The J call may be wrong; the DNA end is better matched by TRBJ2-7. The germline V gene has CDR1 LGHNA and CDR2 YSLEER. CDR3 length: 15 amino acids. This chain's CDR3 is CASSQEIISYNEQYF. The CDR3 DNA sequence: TGCGCCAGCAGCCAAGAAATTATCAGTTACAATGAGCAGTACTTC.

This CDR3 is CASSLGDSFRQETQYF. In nucleotides, the CDR3 is TGCGCCAGCAGCTTGGGGGACTCCTTTCGCCAGGAGACCCAGTACTTC. This chain links TRBV5-1 with TRBJ2-5, with D perhaps TRBD2 (6 bases). V lost 0 bases and J lost 5, with 17 bases in between. The V gene's germline CDR1 is SGHRS and CDR2 YFSETQ. CDR3 length: 16 amino acids.

The rearrangement uses TRBV2 and TRBJ2-1; TRBD2 matches at 12 bases. From germline, CDR1 is SNHLY and CDR2 FYNNEI. This CDR3 is built from 16 residues. V shed 4 bases and J 8 bases; nucleotides not matched to a gene: 9. CDR3 in DNA: TGTGCCAGCAGTGGGGTGACTAGCGGGAGTCTCGATGAGCAGTTCTTC. This gives the protein CASSGVTSGSLDEQFF.

In its sample, this clonotype was seen a few times. The rearrangement joins TRBV29-1 to TRBJ2-7; unclear D gene. This CDR3 is 10 amino acids long. The V end was cut by 0 bases, the J end by 7 bases, with 4 bases between. Looked up from germline, CDR1 is SQVTM and CDR2 is ANQGSEA. In nucleotides, the CDR3 is TGCAGCGTTGAAGAAAAGGAGCAGTACTTC. Its translation is CSVEEKEQYF.

The count of this clonotype is one. The rearrangement uses TRBV20-1 and TRBJ2-3; the D is unclear. Trimming removed 3 bases from V and 7 bases from J, with 14 bases in between. CDR3 size: 13 residues. Germline-derived CDR1 and CDR2 are DFQATT and SNEGSKA (reference sequence). CDR3 in amino acids: CSARGPLGHTQYF. For the CDR3, the DNA is TGCAGTGCTAGGGGCCCCCTAGGGCATACGCAGTATTTT.

The V call is TRBV5-1, the J call TRBJ2-7; possibly TRBD2 for D (5 bases). Trimming removed 1 base from V and 1 base from J, with 9 bases in between. Germline-derived CDR1 and CDR2 are SGHRS and YFSETQ. There are 14 residues in the CDR3. The CDR3 sequence: CASSLPGTSYEQYF. The CDR3 DNA reads as TGCGCCAGCAGCTTGCCGGGAACGTCCTACGAGCAGTACTTC.

The V call is TRBV29-1, the J call TRBJ2-5, with a weak D call TRBD2 (5 bases). Trimming took off 4 bases at V and 4 bases at J, with 7 bases between the two ends. Looked up from germline, CDR1 is SQVTM and CDR2 is ANQGSEA. The CDR3 loop spans 11 amino acids. CDR3 in amino acids: CSVGERETQYF. For the CDR3, the DNA is TGCAGCGTTGGGGAGAGAGAGACCCAGTACTTC.

The CDR3 loop reads CASSQENRDVRLSGGYTF. CDR3 DNA: TGTGCCAGCAGCCAAGAGAATCGCGACGTCCGCCTTTCGGGTGGCTACACCTTC. This chain connects TRBV3-1 to TRBJ1-2; no reliable D call. Germline V lookup: CDR1 LGHDT, CDR2 YNNKEL (reference sequence). V was trimmed by 0 bases and J by 7 bases, leaving 24 bases between them. This CDR3 contains 18 residues.

V usage is TRBV6-2 or TRBV6-3 and J usage is TRBJ2-6, with D perhaps matching TRBD1 (5 bases). Germline values: CDR1 MNHEY, CDR2 SVGEGT. V was pared by 0 bases and J by 0 bases, with 12 bases between. CDR3 length equals 18 residues. This CDR3 is CASSYSGAPFSGANVLTF. The CDR3 DNA reads as TGTGCCAGCAGTTACTCAGGGGCCCCCTTCTCTGGGGCCAACGTCCTGACTTTC.

CDR3 bases: TGCAGTGCCATATGGCGTGGGATCCATAGTACCCAAGAGACCCAGTACTTC. Translation: CSAIWRGIHSTQETQYF. The chain recombines TRBV20-1 with TRBJ2-5, with D uncertain. The V end was cut by 6 bases, the J end by 1 base, with 24 bases between. CDR1 and CDR2 (germline): DFQATT, SNEGSKA (reference sequence). The CDR3 has 17 amino acids.

This chain joins TRBV6-6 and TRBJ1-5; 9 bases match TRBD1. V shed 7 bases and J 1 base; nucleotides not matched to a gene: 11. The length of the CDR3 is 17 residues. In germline, CDR1 is MNHNY, CDR2 SVGAGI (reference sequence). The CDR3 region has the DNA TGTGCCAGCACCCTCTGGTTGACAGGGGGGAGCAATCAGCCCCAGCATTTT. It encodes CASTLWLTGGSNQPQHF.

This rearrangement joins TRBV7-2 to TRBJ2-7, with D uncertain. The CDR3 is 12 residues long. CDR1 and CDR2 from the germline V gene are SGHTA and FQGNSA. Trimming shortened V by 4 bases and J by 7 bases, and 11 bases separated the two germline ends. The CDR3 DNA sequence: TGTGCCAGCAGCTACCCGGCGGATGAGCAGTACTTC. Translated, it gives CASSYPADEQYF.

As regards this clonotype: The junction does not match germline at one end; this may be a read error. The chain joins TRBV10-2 to TRBJ2-6, with 7 bases that match TRBD1. The germline V gene encodes CDR1 WSHSY and CDR2 SAAADI. The CDR3 contains 21 residues. CDR3 bases: TGCGCCAGCAGTGAGTCCCGGCGAGGGGGCAGGACCAGCTCTGGGGCCGACGTCCTGACTTTC. It encodes CASSESRRGGRTSSGADVLTF.

V and J are TRBV12-5 and TRBJ1-4; TRBD1 matches 8 bases. There are 15 residues in the CDR3. Per the germline V gene, CDR1 is LGHNT and CDR2 is FRNRAP. After removal of 4 bases from V and 3 bases from J, the junction contained 4 bases not matched to a gene. CDR3 sequence reads: CASGSRTGPNEKLFF. In nucleotides, the CDR3 is TGTGCTAGTGGTTCACGGACAGGGCCTAATGAAAAACTGTTTTTT. Variable domain in full (rest from reference TRBV12-5 and TRBJ1-4): DARVTQTPRHKVTEMGQEVTMRCQPILGHNTVFWYRQTMMQGLELLAYFRNRAPLDDSGMPKDRFSAEMPDATLATLKIQPSEPRDSAVYFCASGSRTGPNEKLFFGSGTQLSVL.

V gene TRBV5-1 combines with J gene TRBJ2-5; no clear D gene. Near its end, the DNA agrees better with TRBJ2-7, so the J call may be wrong. The CDR3 consists of 13 residues. Germline V CDR1 and CDR2: SGHRS, YFSETQ. The CDR3 loop reads CASSFAYPYEQYF. The CDR3 region has the DNA TGCGCCAGCAGCTTCGCATACCCCTACGAGCAGTACTTC.

This chain links TRBV12-3 or TRBV12-4 with TRBJ2-3; D might be TRBD1 (6 bases). The CDR3 length is 14 residues. The V and J ends lost 6 bases and 3 bases respectively, with 13 bases between them. CDR3 loop: CASRNDRSTDTQYF. The CDR3 DNA follows: TGTGCCAGCAGAAATGACAGGAGTACAGATACGCAGTATTTT.

The chain couples TRBV28 to TRBJ2-3; 8 bases line up with TRBD2. From germline, CDR1 is MDHEN and CDR2 SYDVKM. The CDR3 length is 14 residues. Trimming removed 6 bases from V and 3 bases from J; junction bases left unmatched: 5. The CDR3: CASRLAGRTDTQYF. The CDR3 DNA reads TGTGCCAGCAGGTTAGCGGGGAGAACAGATACGCAGTATTTT.

The chain recombines TRBV27 with TRBJ1-5; 11 bases are shared with TRBD1. From germline, CDR1 is MNHEY and CDR2 SMNVEV (reference sequence). This CDR3 has 15 residues. V lost 6 bases and J lost 6; bases outside the gene matches: 7. This CDR3 is CASRTGQGAGQPQHF. CDR3 nucleotide sequence: TGTGCCAGCAGAACCGGACAGGGGGCGGGTCAGCCCCAGCATTTT.

Only a few counts were recorded for this clonotype. The chain is built from TRBV12-3 or TRBV12-4 and TRBJ1-1; weak D call: TRBD1 (5 bases). The CDR3 is made up of 18 amino acids. The V gene lost 2 bases and the J gene lost 7 bases, with 26 bases spanning the gap. The CDR3 DNA reads as TGTGCCAGCAGTTTAATGATGTCGGGGGGTCTGAAAGGTCTTGAAGCTTTCTTT. Its translation is CASSLMMSGGLKGLEAFF.

V and J are TRBV27 and TRBJ1-1, with 11 bases lining up with TRBD1. The CDR3 loop spans 13 amino acids. The trim removed 4 bases at V and 10 bases at J, leaving 5 bases unmatched. In germline, CDR1 is MNHEY, CDR2 SMNVEV (reference sequence). This CDR3 is CASSSLGTGGAFF. The CDR3 bases are TGTGCCAGCAGTTCCCTAGGGACAGGGGGAGCTTTCTTT.

The rearrangement joins TRBV27 to TRBJ2-1, with D unclear. CDR3 length: 13 amino acids. V dropped 7 bases and J dropped 2 bases, with 9 bases sitting between them. CDR1 and CDR2 (germline): MNHEY, SMNVEV (reference sequence). The CDR3 DNA follows: TGTGCCAGCAAGAACATTCCCTACAATGAGCAGTTCTTC. It yields the protein CASKNIPYNEQFF.